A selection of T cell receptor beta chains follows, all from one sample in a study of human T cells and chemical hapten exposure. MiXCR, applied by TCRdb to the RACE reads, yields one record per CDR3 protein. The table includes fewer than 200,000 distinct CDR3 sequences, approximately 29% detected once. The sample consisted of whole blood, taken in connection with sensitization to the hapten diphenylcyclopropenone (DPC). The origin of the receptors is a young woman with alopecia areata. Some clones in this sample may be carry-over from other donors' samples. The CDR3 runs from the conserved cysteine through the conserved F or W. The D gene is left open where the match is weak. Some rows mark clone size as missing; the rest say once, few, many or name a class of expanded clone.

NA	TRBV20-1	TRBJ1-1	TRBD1	CSAPTGDPSNTEAFF	TGCAGTGCCCCGACAGGGGATCCTTCTAACACTGAAGCTTTCTTT
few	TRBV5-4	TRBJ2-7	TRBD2	CASSLAGLDTGEQYF	TGTGCCAGCAGCTTAGCGGGACTAGATACGGGGGAGCAGTACTTC
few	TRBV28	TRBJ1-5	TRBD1	CASRAGDRVNQPQHF	TGTGCCAGCAGGGCTGGGGACAGGGTAAACCAGCCCCAGCATTTT
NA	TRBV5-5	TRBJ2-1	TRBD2	CASSLATAGGRSGEQFF	TGTGCCAGCAGCTTGGCTACGGCGGGGGGACGGTCCGGTGAGCAGTTCTTC
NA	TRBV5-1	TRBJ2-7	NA	CASSLGGTPTYEQYF	TGCGCCAGCAGCTTGGGCGGGACGCCAACCTACGAGCAGTACTTC
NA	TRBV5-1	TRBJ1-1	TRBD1	CASSYRDRGTEAFF	TGCGCCAGCAGCTACCGGGACAGGGGCACTGAAGCTTTCTTT
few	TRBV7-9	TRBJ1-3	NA	CASSLARQPLGNTIYF	TGTGCCAGCAGCTTAGCCAGACAGCCTCTGGGAAACACCATATATTTT
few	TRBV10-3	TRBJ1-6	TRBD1	CAISEKGQGLPLHF	TGTGCCATCAGTGAGAAGGGACAGGGATTACCCCTCCACTTT
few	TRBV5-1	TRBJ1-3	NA	CASSLEGLTGNTIYF	TGCGCCAGCAGCTTGGAGGGTCTTACTGGAAACACCATATATTTT
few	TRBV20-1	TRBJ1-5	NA	CSAMALGMSNQPQHF	TGCAGTGCTATGGCCCTAGGGATGAGCAATCAGCCCCAGCATTTT
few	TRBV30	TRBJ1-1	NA	CAWNRQTEAFF	TGTGCCTGGAATCGACAGACTGAAGCTTTCTTT
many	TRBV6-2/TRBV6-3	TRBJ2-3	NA	CASRKGVEDTQYF	TGTGCCAGCAGAAAAGGGGTGGAAGATACGCAGTATTTT
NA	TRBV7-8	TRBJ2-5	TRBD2	CASSPSSSGRRETQYF	TGTGCCAGCAGCCCAAGTTCTAGCGGGAGGAGAGAGACCCAGTACTTC
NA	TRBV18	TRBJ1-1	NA	CASSVQGWTEAFF	TGTGCCAGCTCAGTCCAGGGGTGGACTGAAGCTTTCTTT
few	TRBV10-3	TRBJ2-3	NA	CAISVGGGPTDTQYF	TGTGCCATCAGTGTCGGAGGGGGGCCCACAGATACGCAGTATTTT
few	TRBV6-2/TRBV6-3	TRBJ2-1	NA	CASSYAGQLTYNEQFF	TGTGCCAGCAGTTACGCCGGACAGCTTACTTACAATGAGCAGTTCTTC
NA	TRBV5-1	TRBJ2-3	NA	CASSFAQESDTQYF	TGCGCCAGCAGCTTCGCACAGGAGTCAGATACGCAGTATTTT
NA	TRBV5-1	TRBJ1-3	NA	CASSSRNTIYF	TGCGCCAGCAGCAGCAGAAACACCATATATTTT
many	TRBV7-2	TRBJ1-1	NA	CASSLAGANTEAFF	TGTGCCAGCAGCTTAGCAGGTGCGAACACTGAAGCTTTCTTT
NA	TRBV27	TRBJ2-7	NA	CASRTGFYEQYF	TGTGCCAGCAGAACAGGGTTCTACGAGCAGTACTTC
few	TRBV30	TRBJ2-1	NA	CAWSVPESFGAYNEQFF	TGTGCCTGGAGTGTACCAGAGAGTTTCGGTGCCTACAATGAGCAGTTCTTC
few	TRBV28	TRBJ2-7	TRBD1	CASSLSVGRGSGGHEQYF	TGTGCCAGCAGTTTATCTGTGGGACGTGGGTCAGGGGGCCACGAGCAGTACTTC
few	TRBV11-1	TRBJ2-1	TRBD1	CASSTGQGVNEQFF	TGTGCCAGCAGTACCGGGCAGGGGGTAAATGAGCAGTTCTTC
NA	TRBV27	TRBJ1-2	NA	CASSSQVGGYTF	TGTGCCAGCAGTTCACAGGTCGGTGGCTACACCTTC
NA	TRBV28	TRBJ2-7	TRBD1	CASSLRGYSGEQYF	TGTGCCAGCAGTCTCAGGGGGTATTCGGGGGAGCAGTACTTC
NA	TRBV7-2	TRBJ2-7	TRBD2	CASSFGGRIYEQYF	TGTGCCAGCAGTTTTGGCGGGAGGATCTACGAGCAGTACTTC
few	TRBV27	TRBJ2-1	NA	CASTPEPSYNEQFF	TGTGCCAGCACCCCGGAGCCTTCCTACAATGAGCAGTTCTTC
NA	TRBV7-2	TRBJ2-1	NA	CASSLLAGTSYNEQFF	TGTGCCAGCAGCTTATTGGCGGGGACCTCCTACAATGAGCAGTTCTTC
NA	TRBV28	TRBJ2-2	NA	CASSPRQTGELFF	TGTGCCAGCAGCCCGCGACAAACCGGGGAGCTGTTTTTT
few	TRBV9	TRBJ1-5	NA	CASSAGGVRPQHF	TGTGCCAGCAGCGCGGGCGGGGTGCGGCCCCAGCATTTT
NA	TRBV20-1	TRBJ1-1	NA	CSARDRGSDTEAFF	TGCAGTGCTAGAGACAGGGGATCGGACACTGAAGCTTTCTTT
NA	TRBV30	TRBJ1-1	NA	CAWSPDRNTEAFF	TGTGCCTGGAGCCCCGACAGGAACACTGAAGCTTTCTTT
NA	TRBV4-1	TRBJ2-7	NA	CASSQVVTEIAYEQYF	TGCGCCAGCAGCCAAGTAGTTACAGAGATAGCCTACGAGCAGTACTTC
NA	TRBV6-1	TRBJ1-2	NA	CASSEGVNYGYTF	TGTGCCAGCAGTGAGGGGGTCAACTATGGCTACACCTTC
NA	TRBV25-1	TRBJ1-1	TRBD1	CASSERGQSAFF	TGTGCCAGCAGTGAAAGGGGGCAATCAGCTTTCTTT
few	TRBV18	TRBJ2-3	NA	CASSSIPDTQYF	TGTGCCAGCTCCTCCATCCCAGATACGCAGTATTTT
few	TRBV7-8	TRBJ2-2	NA	CASSLGGEGNTGELFF	TGTGCCAGCAGCTTAGGAGGGGAAGGAAACACCGGGGAGCTGTTTTTT
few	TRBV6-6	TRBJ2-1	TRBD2	CASSPGGAVYNEQFF	TGTGCCAGCAGCCCCGGGGGGGCAGTCTACAATGAGCAGTTCTTC
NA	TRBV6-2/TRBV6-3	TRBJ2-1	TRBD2	CASRKSGRDEQFF	TGTGCCAGCAGGAAGAGCGGGAGGGATGAGCAGTTCTTC
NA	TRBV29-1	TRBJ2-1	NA	CSVESPLPPGAAYNEQFF	TGCAGCGTTGAATCTCCACTCCCCCCGGGGGCCGCATACAATGAGCAGTTCTTC
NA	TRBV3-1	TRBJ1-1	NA	CASSQEFQDQAFF	TGTGCCAGCAGCCAAGAATTCCAGGATCAAGCTTTCTTT
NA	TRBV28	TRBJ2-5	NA	CASSPRMGQETQYF	TGTGCCAGCAGTCCCCGAATGGGGCAAGAGACCCAGTACTTC
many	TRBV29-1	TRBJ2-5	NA	CSVERQAQETQYF	TGCAGCGTTGAAAGGCAGGCGCAAGAGACCCAGTACTTC
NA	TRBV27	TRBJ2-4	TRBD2	CASSFSGGDKNIQYF	TGTGCCAGCAGTTTCTCCGGGGGGGACAAAAACATTCAGTACTTC
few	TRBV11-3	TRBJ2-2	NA	CASSLVTTGELFF	TGTGCCAGCAGCTTAGTTACCACCGGGGAGCTGTTTTTT
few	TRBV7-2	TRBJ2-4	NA	CASSFDRNIQYF	TGTGCCAGCAGTTTCGACCGAAACATTCAGTACTTC
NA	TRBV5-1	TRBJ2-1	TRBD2	CASSVGLAGLNEQFF	TGCGCCAGCAGCGTGGGACTAGCGGGACTCAATGAGCAGTTCTTC
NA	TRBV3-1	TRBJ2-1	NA	CASSRTQSNEQFF	TGTGCCAGCAGCCGGACACAAAGCAATGAGCAGTTCTTC
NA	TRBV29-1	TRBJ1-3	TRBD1	CSVEMGQGAGNTIYF	TGCAGCGTTGAGATGGGACAGGGAGCTGGAAACACCATATATTTT
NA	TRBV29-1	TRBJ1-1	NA	CSVGRSSFSEAFF	TGCAGCGTTGGCAGGAGCTCTTTCTCAGAAGCTTTCTTT
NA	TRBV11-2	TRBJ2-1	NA	CASSLVNSGINEQFF	TGTGCCAGCAGCTTGGTTAATAGCGGAATCAATGAGCAGTTCTTC
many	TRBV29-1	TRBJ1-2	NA	CSVGLSLKSYTF	TGCAGCGTCGGACTGAGCCTAAAAAGCTACACCTTC
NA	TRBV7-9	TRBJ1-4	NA	CASSLMGGSEKLFF	TGTGCCAGCAGCTTAATGGGGGGATCCGAAAAACTGTTTTTT
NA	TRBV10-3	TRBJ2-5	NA	CAISTGPARETQYF	TGTGCCATCAGTACGGGCCCCGCCAGGGAGACCCAGTACTTC